The next 30 T cell receptor beta chains were all read from a single sample in a study of blood T cell repertoires in COVID-19. Repertoires were generated with immunoSEQ multiplex PCR, while TCRdb's copy carries only in-frame clones and drops some. The sample lists about 94,000 clones, approximately 79% seen once, with approximately 4.1% in the top ten. The specimen was peripheral blood. Receptors were obtained from a man between 65 and 80 years old with COVID-19, enrolled during active disease.

This chain connects TRBV3-1 (or the pseudogene TRBV3-2) to TRBJ2-5; TRBD2 matches at 9 bases. Germline V gene data show CDR1 as LGHDT and CDR2 as YNNKEL (reference sequence). The CDR3 is made up of 14 amino acids. Trimming took 3 bases from V and 4 from J; bases not matched to a gene: 3. The CDR3 DNA is TGTGCCAGCAGCCATGGACTAGCGATAGAGACCCAGTACTTC. Encoded protein: CASSHGLAIETQYF.

This sequence joins TRBV19 and TRBJ1-5; D gene uncertain. There are 15 residues in the CDR3. V lost 5 bases, J lost 0 bases, and 11 bases lay in between. Germline CDR1 is LNHDA and CDR2 is SQIVND (reference sequence). The CDR3 DNA reads as TGTGCCAGTAGTCCCAGGACTGATAGCAATCAGCCCCAGCATTTT. Its protein is CASSPRTDSNQPQHF.

This chain connects TRBV5-4 to TRBJ2-7; TRBD1 might be the D (8 bases). CDR1 SGHNT and CDR2 YYREEE come from the germline V gene (reference sequence). This CDR3 is built from 18 residues. Deletions cut 6 bases from V and 9 bases from J, with 34 bases between. In DNA form, the CDR3 reads TGTGCCAGCATGTACGGGGGGCAGGGGGCTTCTGCGGGAGCTCGGCAGTACTTC. This translates into CASMYGGQGASAGARQYF.

The rearrangement links TRBV12-3 or TRBV12-4 to TRBJ2-7, with 8 bases that match TRBD2. V shed 5 bases and J 3 bases; nucleotides not matched to a gene: 3. The CDR3 covers 13 residues. CDR3 DNA sequence: TGTGCCAGCAGTAGCGGGAGCGGCTACGAGCAGTACTTC. It codes for CASSSGSGYEQYF.

This chain uses TRBV6-5 with TRBJ2-2; TRBD1 is a possible D gene (5 bases). Trimming cost V 5 bases and J 7 bases, with 8 bases left between them. CDR1 and CDR2 from the germline V gene are MNHEY and SVGAGI. The CDR3 loop spans 12 amino acids. CDR3 protein: CASSQGYGELFF. The CDR3 nucleotides read TGTGCCAGCAGTCAGGGTTACGGGGAGCTGTTTTTT.

This clone showed up just a few times. The rearrangement joins TRBV11-3 to TRBJ2-1; TRBD2 is a possible D gene (6 bases). V was cut by 5 bases and J by 5 bases, with 13 bases left in between. The CDR3 sequence is 14 residues long. Germline values: CDR1 SGHNT, CDR2 YENEEA. DNA of the CDR3: TGTGCCAGCAGCACCCCCGGGACTGACAATGAGCAGTTCTTC. Translated, it gives CASSTPGTDNEQFF.

This chain uses TRBV28 with TRBJ1-3; possibly TRBD1 for D (6 bases). V lost 4 bases and J lost 9, with 19 bases in between. The CDR3 covers 15 residues. Germline values: CDR1 MDHEN, CDR2 SYDVKM. DNA of the CDR3: TGTGCCAGCAGTTCCGAGGGCAGGGGAGGGGGCACCATATATTTT. Its translation is CASSSEGRGGGTIYF.

The chain links TRBV3-1 (or the pseudogene TRBV3-2) to TRBJ1-1; D perhaps matches TRBD1 (6 bases). Germline V CDR1 and CDR2: LGHDT, YNNKEL (reference sequence). V lost 4 bases and J lost 4, with 13 bases in between. There are 14 residues in the CDR3. The CDR3 nucleotides are TGTGCCAGCAGCCGTTCGGCAGGGGCCACTGAAGCTTTCTTT. This encodes CASSRSAGATEAFF.

This chain uses TRBV5-1 with TRBJ2-2, with 8 bases fitting TRBD1. The junction had 9 bases not matched to a gene; V was cut back by 0 bases and J by 5 bases. CDR1 and CDR2 from the germline V gene are SGHRS and YFSETQ. There are 17 residues in the CDR3. CDR3 sequence: CASSLGAGGLLTGELFF. CDR3 DNA: TGCGCCAGCAGCTTGGGGGCAGGGGGCCTATTGACCGGGGAGCTGTTTTTT.

A single count supports this clone. The rearrangement joins TRBV10-3 to TRBJ2-6; D is perhaps TRBD1 (6 bases). The CDR3 is made up of 19 amino acids. Germline V gene lookup returns CDR1 ENHRY and CDR2 SYGVKD. V lost 0 bases and J lost 0, with 15 bases in between. CDR3 sequence reads: CAISESVAGVNSGANVLTF. The CDR3 DNA is TGTGCCATCAGTGAGTCGGTCGCAGGGGTTAACTCTGGGGCCAACGTCCTGACTTTC.

This chain links TRBV7-6 with TRBJ2-1; D may be TRBD2 (5 bases). CDR1 and CDR2 (germline): SGHVS, FNYEAQ. Trimming left V 4 bases short and J 0 bases short, with 13 bases between. This CDR3 has 16 residues. The CDR3 is CASSSFGGTSYNEQFF. CDR3 nucleotides: TGTGCCAGCAGCTCGTTCGGAGGCACCTCCTACAATGAGCAGTTCTTC.

The chain carries TRBV6-5 and TRBJ2-7, with TRBD2 matching over 7 bases. The germline CDR1 and CDR2 sequences are MNHEY and SVGAGI. With V trimmed by 10 bases and J by 4 bases, 10 bases remained unmatched. The CDR3 runs 13 residues. CDR3 in DNA: TGTGCCACCAACATCGAGCGGGGTTACGAGCAGTACTTC. This encodes CATNIERGYEQYF.

This clone has a handful of counts. This rearrangement joins TRBV2 to TRBJ1-5; possibly TRBD1 for D (6 bases). The CDR3 is made up of 15 amino acids. CDR1 SNHLY and CDR2 FYNNEI come from the germline V gene. V was shortened by 5 bases and J by 5 bases, with 16 bases between the two germline ends. The CDR3 DNA sequence: TGTGCCAGCAGTCACGAATCAGGGGCGGATCAGCCCCAGCATTTT. Its translation: CASSHESGADQPQHF.

The rearrangement uses TRBV7-9 and TRBJ2-3; 7 bases are a match to TRBD1. Germline CDR1 is SEHNR and CDR2 is FQNEAQ (reference sequence). V trimming: 3 bases; J trimming: 4 bases; junction bases outside the gene matches: 1. This CDR3 comprises 13 residues. CDR3 DNA sequence: TGTGCCAGCAGCTTTGGGACAGCAGATACGCAGTATTTT. Its translation: CASSFGTADTQYF.

The V call is TRBV7-3, the J call TRBJ2-2; D not certain. V lost 5 bases to trimming and J lost 1 base, with 5 bases between them. The CDR3 loop spans 13 amino acids. Germline V gene lookup returns CDR1 SGHTA and CDR2 FQGTGA. The CDR3 reads CASSPWNTGELFF. CDR3 nucleotide sequence: TGTGCCAGCAGCCCATGGAACACCGGGGAGCTGTTTTTT.

The chain combines TRBV3-1 (or the pseudogene TRBV3-2) with TRBJ2-6; 7 positions match TRBD1. J was trimmed by 3 bases and V by 0 bases; bases with no gene match: 5. Germline CDR1 reads LGHDT; CDR2 reads YNNKEL (reference sequence). This CDR3 contains 17 residues. This chain's CDR3 is CASSQDEGAGGANVLTF. CDR3 bases: TGTGCCAGCAGCCAAGATGAGGGGGCCGGTGGGGCCAACGTCCTGACTTTC.

This chain joins TRBV5-4 and TRBJ1-1; possible D gene TRBD1, 5 bases. V was clipped by 4 bases and J by 5 bases, with 24 bases between them. This CDR3 spans 17 amino acids. Germline V gene data show CDR1 as SGHNT and CDR2 as YYREEE (reference sequence). The CDR3 reads CASSGAGGGATGTEAFF. CDR3 in DNA: TGTGCCAGCAGCGGGGCTGGTGGCGGGGCGACGGGGACTGAAGCTTTCTTT. The complete variable domain, with remaining parts taken from reference TRBV5-4 and TRBJ1-1, reads ETGVTQSPTHLIKTRGQQVTLRCSSQSGHNTVSWYQQALGQGPQFIFQYYREEENGRGNFPPRFSGLQFPNYSSELNVNALELDDSALYLCASSGAGGGATGTEAFFGQGTRLTVV.

This clone was seen a few times. The V gene is TRBV5-6, the J gene TRBJ1-3; no definite D call. V was clipped by 0 bases and J by 0 bases, with 7 bases between them. Germline V CDR1 and CDR2: SGHDT, YYEEEE. This CDR3 spans 15 amino acids. CDR3 nucleotide sequence: TGTGCCAGCAGCTTGGGTAGTATCTCTGGAAACACCATATATTTT. It translates to CASSLGSISGNTIYF. The full variable domain, completed using reference TRBV5-6 and TRBJ1-3, is DAGVTQSPTHLIKTRGQQVTLRCSPKSGHDTVSWYQQALGQGPQFIFQYYEEEERQRGNFPDRFSGHQFPNYSSELNVNALLLGDSALYLCASSLGSISGNTIYFGEGSWLTVV.

CDR3 bases: TGCGCCAGCAGAACCCTAGCGGGACTTCCAATTTACTTC. The encoded protein is CASRTLAGLPIYF. V is TRBV10-2 and J is TRBJ2-5; the match to TRBD2 covers 9 bases. Germline CDR1 reads WSHSY; CDR2 reads SAAADI. CDR3 length equals 13 residues. With 6 bases clipped from V and 14 bases from J, the junction kept 13 bases outside the gene matches.

V is TRBV28 and J is TRBJ1-2; D remains unclear. Trimming pared 7 bases from V and 6 bases from J, leaving 18 bases between. The length of the CDR3 is 14 residues. Per germline, CDR1 MDHEN and CDR2 SYDVKM. The CDR3: CASMMDYHQNGYTF. In DNA form, the CDR3 reads TGTGCCAGCATGATGGACTATCATCAGAATGGCTACACCTTC.

The CDR3 DNA follows: TGTGCCACCAGTGGTTCTATAGTCTCCTACAATGAGCAGTTCTTC. Translating gives CATSGSIVSYNEQFF. The genes are TRBV24-1 and TRBJ2-1; no firm D call. The germline CDR1 and CDR2 sequences are KGHDR and SFDVKD. The V end lost 5 bases, the J end lost 0 bases, and 10 bases lay between the germline ends. This CDR3 is 15 amino acids long.

This clone was seen once. DNA of the CDR3: TGTGCCAGTAGTATCGGGGACAGGGCGTCAGCTTTCTTT. Residues: CASSIGDRASAFF. The V gene is TRBV19, the J gene TRBJ1-1, with 9 nucleotides matching TRBD1. CDR3 length: 13 amino acids. J was trimmed by 10 bases and V by 3 bases; bases with no gene match: 6. The V gene's germline CDR1 is LNHDA and CDR2 SQIVND (reference sequence).

The CDR3 coding sequence is TGTGCCAGCAGTTCATCGGGAACATCATGGGGCACCATATATTTT. Translating gives CASSSSGTSWGTIYF. The V call is TRBV6-5, the J call TRBJ1-3; D is ambiguous. The CDR3 loop spans 15 amino acids. Trimming took off 4 bases at V and 9 bases at J, with 19 bases between the two ends. Germline assignment: CDR1 MNHEY and CDR2 SVGAGI.

This clone was detected only a few times. This sequence joins TRBV7-2 and TRBJ2-3; D remains unclear. This CDR3 region has 13 residues. The V end was cut by 4 bases, the J end by 4 bases, with 9 bases between. CDR1 is SGHTA, CDR2 FQGNSA, per germline. In nucleotides, the CDR3 is TGTGCCAGCAGCTACCTAGTTGCAGATACGCAGTATTTT. This codes for CASSYLVADTQYF.

This clone has a single count. CDR3 in DNA: TGCAGTGCGGGTGCAAGCGGGCGGCAGTACTTC. Residues: CSAGASGRQYF. The chain recombines TRBV20-1 with TRBJ2-7, with D possibly being TRBD2 (6 bases). This CDR3 is 11 amino acids long. Germline CDR1 is DFQATT and CDR2 is SNEGSKA (reference sequence). The V and J ends lost 6 bases and 9 bases respectively, with 15 bases between them.

This clone occurred a few times. The J gene is TRBJ2-5, the V gene TRBV24-1; 10 bases map to TRBD1. V lost 5 bases to trimming and J lost 5 bases; unmatched junction nucleotides: 10. Per germline, CDR1 KGHDR and CDR2 SFDVKD. The CDR3 is made up of 16 amino acids. CDR3 in DNA: TGTGCCACCAGTGGGGGGACAGGGGCCCGGCAGGAGACCCAGTACTTC. It codes for CATSGGTGARQETQYF.

This clone was detected a few times. The chain carries TRBV29-1 and TRBJ2-7, with TRBD1 matching over 7 bases. Trimming removed 8 bases from V and 1 base from J; junction bases left unmatched: 5. Per germline, CDR1 SQVTM and CDR2 ANQGSEA. This CDR3 region has 12 residues. The DNA for the CDR3 is TGCAGCATCAGACAGGGATCCTACGAGCAGTACTTC. Residues: CSIRQGSYEQYF.

The V gene is TRBV7-8, the J gene TRBJ2-1, with 9 nucleotides matching TRBD2. This CDR3 is built from 16 residues. V was pared by 7 bases and J by 2 bases, with 9 bases of the junction left unmatched. Per the germline V gene, CDR1 is SGHVS and CDR2 is FQNEAQ. CDR3 DNA sequence: TGTGCCAGCACCTGGACCAGCGGGAGGACCTACAATGAGCAGTTCTTC. This encodes CASTWTSGRTYNEQFF.

This clone was detected a few times. V usage is TRBV24-1 and J usage is TRBJ2-7; no clear D. Germline CDR1 KGHDR, CDR2 SFDVKD. V lost 0 bases and J lost 2, with 10 bases in between. This CDR3 region has 15 residues. The CDR3 protein is CATSDLQAGPYEQYF. The CDR3 coding sequence is TGTGCCACCAGTGATTTGCAGGCCGGTCCCTACGAGCAGTACTTC.

The chain uses TRBV10-3 and TRBJ2-5; TRBD2 matches 9 bases. This CDR3 has 15 residues. The V gene end was trimmed by 4 bases and the J gene end by 5 bases; junction bases not matched to a gene: 8. Germline values: CDR1 ENHRY, CDR2 SYGVKD. The CDR3 loop is CAISAAGGQGETQYF. The CDR3 DNA reads as TGTGCCATCAGTGCGGCGGGAGGGCAAGGGGAGACCCAGTACTTC.